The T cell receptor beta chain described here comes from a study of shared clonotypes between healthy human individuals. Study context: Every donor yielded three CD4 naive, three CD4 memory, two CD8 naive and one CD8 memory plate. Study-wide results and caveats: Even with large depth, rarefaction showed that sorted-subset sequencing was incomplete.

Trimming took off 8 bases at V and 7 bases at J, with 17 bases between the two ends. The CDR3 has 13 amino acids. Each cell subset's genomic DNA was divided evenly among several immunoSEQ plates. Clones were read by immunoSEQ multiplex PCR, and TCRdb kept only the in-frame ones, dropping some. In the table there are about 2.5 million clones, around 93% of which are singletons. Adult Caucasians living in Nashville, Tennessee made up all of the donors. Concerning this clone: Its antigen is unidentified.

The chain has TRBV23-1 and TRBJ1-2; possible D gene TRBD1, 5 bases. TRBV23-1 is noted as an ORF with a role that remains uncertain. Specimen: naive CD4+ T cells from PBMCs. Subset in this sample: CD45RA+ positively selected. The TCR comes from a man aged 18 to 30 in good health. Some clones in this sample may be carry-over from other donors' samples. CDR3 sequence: CASRFGGVFGYTF. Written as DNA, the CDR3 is TGCGCCAGCCGATTTGGGGGAGTCTTTGGCTACACCTTC.